Listed below are T cell receptor beta chains from one sample, sequenced in a study of shared clonotypes between healthy human individuals. The repertoire was sequenced with immunoSEQ multiplex PCR; TCRdb's copy has only in-frame clones and lacks some. Among just over 2,000,000 clones listed, about 95% were seen once. Material: naive CD8+ T cells sorted from blood. These receptors all come from a man in his late teens or twenties in good health. Each CDR3 is given with its conserved first and last residue. D genes are given only for firm matches. Size tells how often a clone was seen (once, few, many) or the class of an expanded clone, and some rows leave it out.

j_call: TRBJ2-7
v_call: TRBV6-5
clone_size: -
cdr3_length: 15
d_call: -
cdr3_aa: CASSYDLGHSYEQYF
cdr3_nt: TGTGCCAGCAGTTACGATCTAGGCCACTCCTACGAGCAGTACTTC

j_call: TRBJ2-1
v_call: TRBV7-2
clone_size: -
cdr3_length: 12
d_call: -
cdr3_aa: CASREGFGEQFF
cdr3_nt: TGTGCCAGCAGGGAGGGATTTGGGGAGCAGTTCTTC

j_call: TRBJ1-4
v_call: TRBV7-8
clone_size: -
cdr3_length: 18
d_call: -
cdr3_aa: CASSSPEGGVETNEKLFF
cdr3_nt: TGTGCCAGCAGCTCCCCAGAAGGAGGGGTAGAGACTAATGAAAAACTGTTTTTT

j_call: TRBJ2-7
v_call: TRBV6-1
clone_size: -
cdr3_length: 14
d_call: -
cdr3_aa: CASSVGTASYEQYF
cdr3_nt: TGTGCCAGCAGTGTCGGGACCGCCTCCTACGAGCAGTACTTC

j_call: TRBJ2-3
v_call: TRBV25-1
clone_size: -
cdr3_length: 13
d_call: -
cdr3_aa: CASRDPNTDTQYF
cdr3_nt: TGTGCCAGCAGGGATCCCAACACAGATACGCAGTATTTT

j_call: TRBJ2-3
v_call: TRBV7-6
clone_size: -
cdr3_length: 15
d_call: -
cdr3_aa: CASSLPGRSTDTQYF
cdr3_nt: TGTGCCAGCAGCTTACCCGGAAGAAGCACAGATACGCAGTATTTT

j_call: TRBJ2-7
v_call: TRBV5-1
clone_size: -
cdr3_length: 13
d_call: -
cdr3_aa: CASSDGTSDEQYF
cdr3_nt: TGCGCCAGCAGCGACGGGACATCCGACGAGCAGTACTTC

j_call: TRBJ2-7
v_call: TRBV30
clone_size: -
cdr3_length: 16
d_call: TRBD1
cdr3_aa: CAWSVWGQGTSYEQYF
cdr3_nt: TGTGCCTGGAGTGTTTGGGGACAGGGAACTTCCTACGAGCAGTACTTC

j_call: TRBJ1-5
v_call: TRBV7-8
clone_size: once
cdr3_length: 15
d_call: -
cdr3_aa: CASSLEGLRAQPQHF
cdr3_nt: TGTGCCAGCAGCTTAGAAGGTCTCCGGGCCCAGCCCCAGCATTTT

j_call: TRBJ2-5
v_call: TRBV5-4
clone_size: -
cdr3_length: 16
d_call: TRBD2
cdr3_aa: CASSPEFAGGRETQYF
cdr3_nt: TGTGCCAGCAGCCCAGAGTTTGCGGGGGGGCGAGAGACCCAGTACTTC

j_call: TRBJ2-7
v_call: TRBV19
clone_size: -
cdr3_length: 14
d_call: -
cdr3_aa: CASSSPGHVYEQYF
cdr3_nt: TGTGCCAGTAGTAGCCCGGGACACGTATACGAGCAGTACTTC

j_call: TRBJ2-7
v_call: TRBV4-1
clone_size: -
cdr3_length: 14
d_call: -
cdr3_aa: CASSQAAGGYEQYF
cdr3_nt: TGCGCCAGCAGCCAAGCAGCGGGTGGCTACGAGCAGTACTTC

j_call: TRBJ2-6
v_call: TRBV6-1
clone_size: -
cdr3_length: 19
d_call: TRBD1
cdr3_aa: CASSEARDRVFSGANVLTF
cdr3_nt: TGTGCCAGCAGTGAAGCCCGGGACAGGGTATTCTCTGGGGCCAACGTCCTGACTTTC

j_call: TRBJ2-7
v_call: TRBV5-5
clone_size: -
cdr3_length: 16
d_call: -
cdr3_aa: CASSADRDSGSFEQYF
cdr3_nt: TGTGCCAGCAGCGCGGACAGGGATAGCGGGAGTTTCGAGCAGTACTTC

j_call: TRBJ2-7
v_call: TRBV25-1
clone_size: -
cdr3_length: 13
d_call: TRBD1
cdr3_aa: CASSGQVPYEQYF
cdr3_nt: TGTGCCAGCAGCGGACAGGTCCCCTACGAGCAGTACTTC

j_call: TRBJ2-7
v_call: TRBV6-6
clone_size: -
cdr3_length: 11
d_call: -
cdr3_aa: CASSGQDEQYF
cdr3_nt: TGTGCCAGCAGTGGCCAGGACGAGCAGTACTTC

j_call: TRBJ1-1
v_call: TRBV7-9
clone_size: -
cdr3_length: 14
d_call: -
cdr3_aa: CASSLGGIDTEAFF
cdr3_nt: TGTGCCAGCAGTTTGGGGGGTATAGACACTGAAGCTTTCTTT